What follows is one T cell receptor beta chain and its context. What it binds is not known. These data are taken from a study of T-cell reconstitution after alpha-beta-depleted transplantation in children. Losses at the gene ends were 4 bases for V and 8 bases for J; bases not matched to a gene: 9. The CDR3 has 15 amino acids. Per the germline V gene, CDR1 is SGHTA and CDR2 is FQGNSA. Findings and limits, study-wide: After transplant, at about two months, alpha-beta T cells were reportedly derived from several hundred expanded graft clones. T-cell counts and diversity were attributed mostly to newly produced T cells one year after transplant.

TCRbeta library preparation incorporated unique molecular identifiers. TCRdb passed the PCR reads through MiXCR, listing each CDR3 protein once. This table has around 700,000 distinct CDR3 sequences, about an eighth appearing once. The sequence came from a girl aged 2 to 10 with congenital amegakaryocytic thrombocytopenia, due to receive a stem cell transplant. The rearrangement uses TRBV7-2 and TRBJ2-4; 9 bases are shared with TRBD2. Sequencing used PBMCs, obtained before TCRalphabeta/CD19-depleted stem cell transplant. CDR3 residues: CASSSQAGGGDIQYF. DNA for the CDR3: TGTGCCAGCAGCTCACAAGCGGGAGGAGGGGACATTCAGTACTTC.